This T cell receptor (beta chain) is drawn from a study of cytomegalovirus exposure and HLA in healthy donors. Study information: Among about 179 million T cells, an earlier analysis found roughly 110 million unique TCR beta sequences. The study's findings and limits: TCR beta chains numbering about 160 were designated cytomegalovirus-associated. Common viral pathogens seemed, in a later analysis, to connect with several of the most significant clusters.

Primers included in the PCR were 60 Vbeta and 13 Jbeta primers. Assay used: immunoSEQ multiplex PCR; TCRdb lists only in-frame clones, some missing. Here the sample spans some 120,000 clones, 81% being singletons. Turning to this clone: Its specificity is not known.

Germline V gene data show CDR1 as SGHDT and CDR2 as YYEEEE. V lost 3 bases and J lost 10; bases outside the gene matches: 11. The CDR3 consists of 15 residues. Sequencing was done on a sample of PBMCs. This rearrangement joins TRBV5-6 to TRBJ2-1; 9 positions match TRBD1. This clonotype was obtained from a woman in her thirties in good health and CMV-seronegative. The DNA of the CDR3 is TGTGCCAGCAGCTCGAAGCCGACAGGGGGTGACGAGCAGTTCTTC. It specifies CASSSKPTGGDEQFF.